This is a list of T cell receptor beta chains from one sample in a study of T cells after yellow fever vaccination. TCRdb passed the 5' RACE reads through MiXCR, listing each CDR3 protein once. This table holds hundreds of thousands of distinct CDR3 sequences, over 15% found once. Sequenced material: PBMCs, taken 15 days after the yellow fever booster vaccination. These receptors all come from a man aged 30-40 years who received the YFV17D yellow fever vaccine. Both conserved end residues are part of each CDR3. The D gene is left open where the match is weak. Clone size appears in some rows only: once, few, many, or a class for an expanded clone.

j_call clone_size d_call cdr3_length v_call cdr3_nt cdr3_aa
TRBJ2-1 NA NA 14 TRBV20-1 TGCAGTGCTAGCCGTCGTCTAGACTCCAATGAGCAGTTCTTC CSASRRLDSNEQFF
TRBJ2-5 NA TRBD2 12 TRBV29-1 TGCAGCGAGACTAGCGACCAAGAGACCCAGTACTTC CSETSDQETQYF
TRBJ2-7 NA TRBD1 14 TRBV5-1 TGCGCCAGCAGCCTCCCGGGACAGCCCTACGAGCAGTACTTC CASSLPGQPYEQYF
TRBJ2-5 few NA 14 TRBV7-6 TGTGCCAGCAGCTTCTCAAGGCGAGTAGAGACCCAGTACTTC CASSFSRRVETQYF
TRBJ2-7 few TRBD2 14 TRBV7-9 TGTGCCACCCTCGGGGCGGGAGGGCCCTACGAGCAGTACTTC CATLGAGGPYEQYF
TRBJ2-1 NA TRBD1 14 TRBV27 TGTGCCAGCAAAGGGACAGGGGTTTACAATGAGCAGTTCTTC CASKGTGVYNEQFF
TRBJ2-7 NA NA 13 TRBV29-1 TGCAGCGTTGATCTTATAGGGGGATCCGAGCAGTACTTC CSVDLIGGSEQYF
TRBJ2-7 NA NA 13 TRBV20-1 TGCAGTGCTTTTCGGACTGCACGGGAGGAGCAGTACTTC CSAFRTAREEQYF
TRBJ2-5 NA TRBD2 15 TRBV7-2 TGTGCCAGCTCCCCACTAGCGGGTCGCCAAGAGACCCAGTACTTC CASSPLAGRQETQYF
TRBJ1-5 few NA 12 TRBV28 TGTGCCAGCAGTCTGCGGAGCGAGCCCCAGCATTTT CASSLRSEPQHF
TRBJ2-6 NA NA 15 TRBV28 TGTGCCAGCAGTTTACCGGGGGGCGGGGCCAACGTCCTGACTTTC CASSLPGGGANVLTF
TRBJ2-5 NA NA 14 TRBV10-3 TGTGCCATCAGCGGATTGGTAAACCAAGAGACCCAGTACTTC CAISGLVNQETQYF
TRBJ2-7 few NA 14 TRBV29-1 TGCAGCGTTGCGGCGGGAAGCTTTCCTAGGGAGCAGTACTTC CSVAAGSFPREQYF
TRBJ2-5 few NA 15 TRBV6-1 TGTGCCAGCAGTGGAGGGGGTCCCCAGGTAGAGACCCAGTACTTC CASSGGGPQVETQYF
TRBJ2-7 NA TRBD2 18 TRBV6-9 TGTGCCAGCTGCTTTTCGACTAGCGCGCCCCTATTTTCCTACGAGCAGTACTTC CASCFSTSAPLFSYEQYF
TRBJ2-4 NA NA 14 TRBV18 TGTGCCAGCTCAGGCAACAGGGTTTTGGACATTCAGTACTTC CASSGNRVLDIQYF
TRBJ1-2 few NA 13 TRBV29-1 TGCAGCGTTCAGCCCGATACACGGTCTGGCTACACCTTC CSVQPDTRSGYTF
TRBJ2-7 NA TRBD2 16 TRBV10-3 TGTGCCATCAGTGGAAGGCTAGCGGGAGGGCCGGGGGAGCAGTACTTC CAISGRLAGGPGEQYF
TRBJ2-2 NA NA 15 TRBV12-3/TRBV12-4 TGTGCCAGCGGTGAGGCAGGGCGGTTCTCCGGGGAGCTGTTTTTT CASGEAGRFSGELFF
TRBJ2-1 NA NA 13 TRBV7-9 TGTGCCAGCAGCTCCCTCCCCTACAATGAGCAGTTCTTC CASSSLPYNEQFF
TRBJ2-1 NA TRBD2 14 TRBV20-1 TGCAGTGCTTTAGGGACTAGCAGATACAATGAGCAGTTCTTC CSALGTSRYNEQFF
TRBJ2-7 few TRBD1 15 TRBV7-6 TGTGCCAGCAGCTTAGTTGGGACAGGGAATCGGGAGCAGTACTTC CASSLVGTGNREQYF
TRBJ2-2 many NA 13 TRBV7-8 TGTGCCAGCAGAAGGGGAAACACCGGGGAGCTGTTTTTT CASRRGNTGELFF
TRBJ2-7 many NA 12 TRBV29-1 TGCAGCGCCGAGACGGGGGTCGCCGAGCAGTACTTC CSAETGVAEQYF
TRBJ2-3 NA TRBD1 15 TRBV9 TGTGCCAGCAGCGTAGGGGGGACAGGGGATGATACGCAGTATTTT CASSVGGTGDDTQYF
TRBJ2-3 few NA 14 TRBV19 TGTGCCAGTAGTTATGTTAAGGGTGGGGATACGCAGTATTTT CASSYVKGGDTQYF
TRBJ1-4 NA NA 12 TRBV29-1 TGCAGCGTTGACTTTGGGGGAGAGAAACTGTTTTTT CSVDFGGEKLFF
TRBJ1-2 NA NA 16 TRBV29-1 TGCAGCGTTGAGGGGGCAGGAGGGCTACTTTACTATGGCTACACCTTC CSVEGAGGLLYYGYTF
TRBJ2-5 NA NA 13 TRBV5-4 TGTGCCAGCACTGTAGGCAGCCAAGAGACCCAGTACTTC CASTVGSQETQYF
TRBJ1-5 NA NA 12 TRBV12-3/TRBV12-4 TGTGCCAGCAGCCTTTCGCAGCAGCCCCAGCATTTT CASSLSQQPQHF
TRBJ2-7 few TRBD1 16 TRBV10-3 TGTGCCATCAGTGAGCCTGGACAGGGATCCTCGTACGAGCAGTACTTC CAISEPGQGSSYEQYF